This TCR beta chain was documented in a study of blood T cell repertoires in COVID-19. This CDR3 contains 13 residues. Germline-derived CDR1 and CDR2 are MDHEN and SYDVKM. Deletions cut 8 bases from V and 8 bases from J, with 18 bases between. Clones were read by immunoSEQ multiplex PCR, and TCRdb kept only the in-frame ones, dropping some. The sample holds around 300,000 clones, roughly 89% seen once. The sequenced sample consisted of PBMCs or T cells enriched from blood (not recorded which). The chain employs TRBV28 and TRBJ1-1; D might be TRBD1 (5 bases). The sequence was obtained from a woman younger than 30 with acute COVID-19. The CDR3 is CASRYPAGGEAFF. The CDR3 bases are TGTGCCAGCCGTTACCCGGCGGGGGGGGAAGCTTTCTTT.